This TCR beta chain was retrieved from a study of cytomegalovirus exposure and HLA in healthy donors. Study-wide points: In terms of immune exposure information, only CMV serostatus was available. When analyzed later, a missense DCLRE1C variant was found to be linked to TCR beta V- and J-gene trimming.

PCR primers comprised 60 Vbeta and 13 Jbeta primers. Using immunoSEQ multiplex PCR, the repertoire was profiled, and TCRdb retains in-frame clones only, with some absent. This table has fewer than 250,000 clones, around 82% appearing once. Note on this clone: The antigen remains undetermined.

With V trimmed by 0 bases and J by 5 bases, 11 bases remained unmatched. CDR1 and CDR2 (germline): SNHLY, FYNNEI. The CDR3 has 17 amino acids. V gene TRBV2 combines with J gene TRBJ2-7, with TRBD2 matching 9 bases. The sequence was collected from a man in his forties or fifties in good health and CMV-seropositive. The specimen was PBMCs. CDR3 loop: CASSEAHLPAGGDEQYF. The CDR3 region has the DNA TGTGCCAGCAGTGAAGCGCATCTCCCAGCGGGAGGTGACGAGCAGTACTTC. Variable domain in full (rest from reference TRBV2 and TRBJ2-7): EPEVTQTPSHQVTQMGQEVILRCVPISNHLYFYWYRQILGQKVEFLVSFYNNEISEKSEIFDDQFSVERPDGSNFTLKIRSTKLEDSAMYFCASSEAHLPAGGDEQYFGPGTRLTVT.